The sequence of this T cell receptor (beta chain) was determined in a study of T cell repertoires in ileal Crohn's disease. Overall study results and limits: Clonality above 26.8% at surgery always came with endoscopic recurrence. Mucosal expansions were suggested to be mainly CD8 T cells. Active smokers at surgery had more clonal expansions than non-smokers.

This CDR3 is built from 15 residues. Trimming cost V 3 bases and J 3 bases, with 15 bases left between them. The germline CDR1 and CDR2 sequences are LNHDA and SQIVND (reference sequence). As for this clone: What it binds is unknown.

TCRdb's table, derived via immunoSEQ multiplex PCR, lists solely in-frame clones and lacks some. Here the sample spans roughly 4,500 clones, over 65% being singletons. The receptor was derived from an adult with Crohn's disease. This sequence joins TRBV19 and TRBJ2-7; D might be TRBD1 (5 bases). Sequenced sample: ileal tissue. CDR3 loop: CASSIRGGPLYEQYF. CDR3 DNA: TGTGCCAGTAGTATTAGGGGCGGCCCTCTCTACGAGCAGTACTTC. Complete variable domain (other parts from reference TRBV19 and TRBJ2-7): DGGITQSPKYLFRKEGQNVTLSCEQNLNHDAMYWYRQDPGQGLRLIYYSQIVNDFQKGDIAEGYSVSREKKESFPLTVTSAQKNPTAFYLCASSIRGGPLYEQYFGPGTRLTVT.